These T cell receptor beta chains were read from a single sample in a study of CD4 T cells in relation to SARS-CoV-2 and coronaviruses. These receptors have no known antigen. Only in-frame clones appear in the TCRdb table, and some are missing; sequencing was by immunoSEQ multiplex PCR. The table records about 38,000 clones, around 82% of them present only once. The sequenced material came from naive CD4+ T cells from PBMCs, cultured in vitro. The source of these receptors is an adult with COVID-19. CDR3s include the opening cysteine and the closing phenylalanine or tryptophan. D genes are given only for firm matches. The size field is filled for only some rows; it gives once, few, many or a size class.

v_call	clone_size	j_call	d_call	cdr3_aa	cdr3_nt
TRBV5-8	-	TRBJ2-3	TRBD1	CASSLHRDSKGTDTQYF	TGTGCCAGCAGCCTACATCGGGACAGTAAGGGCACAGATACGCAGTATTTT
TRBV27	-	TRBJ2-1	-	CASSFQGYNEQFF	TGTGCCAGCAGTTTCCAGGGTTACAATGAGCAGTTCTTC
TRBV7-2	-	TRBJ2-3	-	CASSLAATTSTDTQYF	TGTGCCAGCAGCTTAGCGGCGACTACTAGCACAGATACGCAGTATTTT
TRBV27	-	TRBJ2-6	TRBD1	CASRDRVAGANVLTF	TGTGCCAGCAGAGACAGGGTGGCTGGGGCCAACGTCCTGACTTTC
TRBV7-9	-	TRBJ2-1	-	CASSLARGWNEQFF	TGTGCCAGCAGCTTAGCCAGGGGTTGGAATGAGCAGTTCTTC
TRBV6-5	-	TRBJ2-3	-	CASSTHNADTQYF	TGTGCCAGCAGTACCCACAACGCAGATACGCAGTATTTT
TRBV4-2	-	TRBJ2-2	-	CASSQDFSNTGELFF	TGTGCCAGCAGCCAAGATTTCTCGAACACCGGGGAGCTGTTTTTT
TRBV4-2	few	TRBJ1-1	TRBD1	CASSQDGNRGAFF	TGTGCCAGCAGCCAAGATGGGAACAGGGGGGCTTTCTTT
TRBV2	-	TRBJ2-2	-	CASSDSYVARGAGELFF	TGTGCCAGCAGTGATAGTTATGTCGCTAGAGGGGCCGGGGAGCTGTTTTTT
TRBV6-6	-	TRBJ2-7	TRBD2	CASTSTSGRIGEQYF	TGTGCCAGCACCTCGACTAGCGGGAGGATTGGCGAGCAGTACTTC
TRBV4-1	-	TRBJ1-1	-	CASSQKTGGTEAFF	TGCGCCAGCAGCCAAAAGACAGGCGGAACTGAAGCTTTCTTT
TRBV28	-	TRBJ2-1	-	CASSPLTGTSYNEQFF	TGTGCCAGCAGTCCACTTACAGGGACCAGCTACAATGAGCAGTTCTTC
TRBV7-3	-	TRBJ2-5	TRBD2	CASSSGTSGYQETQYF	TGTGCCAGCAGCTCCGGGACTAGCGGGTACCAAGAGACCCAGTACTTC
TRBV28	-	TRBJ2-2	TRBD2	CASSYNPGTITGELFF	TGTGCCAGCAGTTATAACCCCGGGACTATCACCGGGGAGCTGTTTTTT
TRBV21-1	-	TRBJ2-7	-	CASSKEHRLSYEQYF	TGTGCCAGCAGCAAAGAGCACAGGCTCTCCTACGAGCAGTACTTC
TRBV11-1	-	TRBJ2-2	TRBD1	CASSPWTGGAGGELFF	TGTGCCAGCAGCCCGTGGACAGGGGGCGCGGGCGGGGAGCTGTTTTTT
TRBV7-2	-	TRBJ1-5	-	CASSLSSADIGNQPQHF	TGTGCCAGCAGCTTAAGTTCAGCGGACATCGGCAATCAGCCCCAGCATTTT